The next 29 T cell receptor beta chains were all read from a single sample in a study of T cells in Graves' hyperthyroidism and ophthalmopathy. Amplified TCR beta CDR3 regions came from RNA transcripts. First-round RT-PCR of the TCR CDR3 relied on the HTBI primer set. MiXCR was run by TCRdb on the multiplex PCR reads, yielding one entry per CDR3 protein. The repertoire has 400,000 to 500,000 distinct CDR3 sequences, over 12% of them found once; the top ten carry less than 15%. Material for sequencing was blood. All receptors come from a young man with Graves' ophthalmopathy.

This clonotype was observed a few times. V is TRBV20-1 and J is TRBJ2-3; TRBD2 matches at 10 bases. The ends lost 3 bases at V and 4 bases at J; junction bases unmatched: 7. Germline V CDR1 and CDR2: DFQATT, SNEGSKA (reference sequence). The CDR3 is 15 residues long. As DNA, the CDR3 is TGCAGTGCTAGTTGGCCTAGCGGGAGCCCAGATACGCAGTATTTT. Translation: CSASWPSGSPDTQYF.

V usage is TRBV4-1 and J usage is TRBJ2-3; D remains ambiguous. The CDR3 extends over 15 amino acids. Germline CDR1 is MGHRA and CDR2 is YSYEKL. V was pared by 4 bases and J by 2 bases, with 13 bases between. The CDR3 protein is CASSPGGSFTDTQYF. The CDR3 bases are TGCGCCAGCAGCCCAGGCGGCTCCTTCACAGATACGCAGTATTTT.

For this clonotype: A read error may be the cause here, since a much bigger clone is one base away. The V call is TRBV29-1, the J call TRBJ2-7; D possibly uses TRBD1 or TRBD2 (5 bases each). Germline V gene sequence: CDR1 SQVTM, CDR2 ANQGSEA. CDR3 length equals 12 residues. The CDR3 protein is CSIEGSSYEQYF. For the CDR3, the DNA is TGCAGCATTGAGGGGAGCTCCTACGAGCAGTACTTC.

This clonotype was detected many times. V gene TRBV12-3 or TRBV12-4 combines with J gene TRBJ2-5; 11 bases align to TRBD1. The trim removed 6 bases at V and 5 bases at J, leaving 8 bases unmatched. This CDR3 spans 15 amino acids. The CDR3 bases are TGTGCCAGCAGAACGGGACAGGGGGTCAACGAGACCCAGTACTTC. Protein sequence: CASRTGQGVNETQYF.

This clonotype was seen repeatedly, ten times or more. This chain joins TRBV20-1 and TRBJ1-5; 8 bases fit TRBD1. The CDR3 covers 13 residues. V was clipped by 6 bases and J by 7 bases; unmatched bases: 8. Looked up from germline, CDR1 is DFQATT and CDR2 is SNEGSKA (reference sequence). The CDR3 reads CSAWTGQGQPQHF. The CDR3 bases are TGCAGTGCCTGGACAGGGCAGGGGCAGCCCCAGCATTTT.

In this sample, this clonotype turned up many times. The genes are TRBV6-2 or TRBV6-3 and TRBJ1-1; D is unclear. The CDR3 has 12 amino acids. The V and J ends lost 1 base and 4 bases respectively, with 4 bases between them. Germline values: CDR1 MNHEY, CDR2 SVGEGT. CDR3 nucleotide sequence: TGTGCCAGCAGTTACTATGGCACTGAAGCTTTCTTT. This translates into CASSYYGTEAFF.

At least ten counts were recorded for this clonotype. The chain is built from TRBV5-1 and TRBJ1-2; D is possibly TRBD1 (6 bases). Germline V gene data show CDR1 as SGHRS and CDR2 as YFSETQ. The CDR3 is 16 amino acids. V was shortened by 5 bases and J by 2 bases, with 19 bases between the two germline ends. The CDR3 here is CASSSPQGTSNYGYTF. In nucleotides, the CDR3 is TGCGCCAGCAGTTCACCCCAGGGGACCTCCAACTATGGCTACACCTTC.

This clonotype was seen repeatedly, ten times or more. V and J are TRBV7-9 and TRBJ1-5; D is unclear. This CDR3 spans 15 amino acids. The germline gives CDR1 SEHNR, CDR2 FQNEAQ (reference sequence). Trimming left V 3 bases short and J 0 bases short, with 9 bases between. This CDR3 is CASSLSRLSNQPQHF. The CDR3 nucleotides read TGTGCCAGCAGCTTGTCTAGGCTTAGCAATCAGCCCCAGCATTTT.

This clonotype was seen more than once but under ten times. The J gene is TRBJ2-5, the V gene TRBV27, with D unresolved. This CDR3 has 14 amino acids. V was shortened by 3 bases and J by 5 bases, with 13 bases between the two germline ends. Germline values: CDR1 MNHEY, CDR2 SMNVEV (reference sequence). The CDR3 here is CASSLGTNGETQYF. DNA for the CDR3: TGTGCCAGCAGTTTGGGTACAAATGGGGAGACCCAGTACTTC.

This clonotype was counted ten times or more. Written as DNA, the CDR3 is TGTGCCAGCAGCTCCACCGGCGGCGACTACAATGAGCAGTTCTTC. This sequence encodes CASSSTGGDYNEQFF. The chain uses TRBV7-3 and TRBJ2-1; D not resolved. V was pared by 4 bases and J by 3 bases, with 13 bases between. Germline CDR1 and CDR2: SGHTA and FQGTGA. This CDR3 region has 15 residues.

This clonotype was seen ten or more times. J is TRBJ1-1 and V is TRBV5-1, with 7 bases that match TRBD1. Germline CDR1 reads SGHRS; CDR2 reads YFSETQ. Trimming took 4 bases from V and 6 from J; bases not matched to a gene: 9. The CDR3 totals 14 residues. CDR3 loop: CASSGQDQGAEAFF. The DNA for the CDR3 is TGCGCCAGCAGCGGACAGGACCAAGGGGCTGAAGCTTTCTTT.

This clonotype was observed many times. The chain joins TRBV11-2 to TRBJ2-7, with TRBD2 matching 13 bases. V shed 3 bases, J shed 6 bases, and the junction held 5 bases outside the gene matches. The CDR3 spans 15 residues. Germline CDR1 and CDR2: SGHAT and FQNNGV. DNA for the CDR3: TGTGCCAGCAGCTTGAGCGGACTAGCGGGAGTCGAGCAGTACTTC. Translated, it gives CASSLSGLAGVEQYF. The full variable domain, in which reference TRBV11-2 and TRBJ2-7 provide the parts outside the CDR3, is EAGVAQSPRYKIIEKRQSVAFWCNPISGHATLYWYQQILGQGPKLLIQFQNNGVVDDSQLPKDRFSAERLKGVDSTLKIQPAKLEDSAVYLCASSLSGLAGVEQYFGPGTRLTVT.

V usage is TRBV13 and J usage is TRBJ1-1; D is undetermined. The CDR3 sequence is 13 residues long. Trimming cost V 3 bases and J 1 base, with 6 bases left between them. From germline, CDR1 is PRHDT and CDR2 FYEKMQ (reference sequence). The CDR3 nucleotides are TGTGCCAGCAGCTTCGGCCCGAACACTGAAGCTTTCTTT. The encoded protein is CASSFGPNTEAFF.

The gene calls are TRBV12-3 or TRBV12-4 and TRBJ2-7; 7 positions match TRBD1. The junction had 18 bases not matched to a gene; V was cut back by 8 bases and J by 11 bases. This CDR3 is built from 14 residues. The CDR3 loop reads CASGNLRGPRQKYF. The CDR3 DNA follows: TGTGCCAGCGGAAACCTTAGGGGGCCAAGACAGAAGTACTTC.

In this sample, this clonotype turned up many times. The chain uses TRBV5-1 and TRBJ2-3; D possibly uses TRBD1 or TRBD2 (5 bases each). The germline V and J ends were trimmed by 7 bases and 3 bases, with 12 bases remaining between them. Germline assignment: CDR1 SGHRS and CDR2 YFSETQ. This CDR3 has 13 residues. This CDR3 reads CASSTRGTDTQYF. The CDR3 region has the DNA TGCGCCAGCTCAACGAGGGGAACAGATACGCAGTATTTT. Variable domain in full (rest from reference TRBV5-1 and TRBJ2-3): KAGVTQTPRYLIKTRGQQVTLSCSPISGHRSVSWYQQTPGQGLQFLFEYFSETQRNKGNFPGRFSGRQFSNSRSEMNVSTLELGDSALYLCASSTRGTDTQYFGPGTRLTVL.

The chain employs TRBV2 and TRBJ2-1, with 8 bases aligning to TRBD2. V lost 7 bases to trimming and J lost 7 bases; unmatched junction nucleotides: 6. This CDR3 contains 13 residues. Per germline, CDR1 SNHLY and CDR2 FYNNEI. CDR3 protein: CASTTTSGNEQFF. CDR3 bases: TGTGCCAGCACCACCACTAGCGGTAATGAGCAGTTCTTC.

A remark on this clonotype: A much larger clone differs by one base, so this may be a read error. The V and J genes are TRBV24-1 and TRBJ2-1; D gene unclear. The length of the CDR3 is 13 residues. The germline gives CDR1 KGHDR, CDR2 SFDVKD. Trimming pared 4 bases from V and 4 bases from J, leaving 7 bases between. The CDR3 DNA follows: TGTGCCACCAGTGAGGGGTCATACAATGAGCAGTTCTTC. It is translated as CATSEGSYNEQFF.

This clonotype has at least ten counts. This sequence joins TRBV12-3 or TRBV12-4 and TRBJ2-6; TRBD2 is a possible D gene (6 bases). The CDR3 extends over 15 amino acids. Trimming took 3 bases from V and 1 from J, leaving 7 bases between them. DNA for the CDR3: TGTGCCAGCAGTTTTGGGGGGTCTGGGGCCAACGTCCTGACTTTC. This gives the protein CASSFGGSGANVLTF.

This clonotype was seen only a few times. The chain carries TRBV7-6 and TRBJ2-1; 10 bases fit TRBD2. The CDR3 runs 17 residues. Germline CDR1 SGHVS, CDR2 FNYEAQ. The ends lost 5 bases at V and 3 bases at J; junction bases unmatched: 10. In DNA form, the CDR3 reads TGTGCCAGCAGCATCAGAGGACTAGCGGAGAGCTACAATGAGCAGTTCTTC. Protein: CASSIRGLAESYNEQFF.

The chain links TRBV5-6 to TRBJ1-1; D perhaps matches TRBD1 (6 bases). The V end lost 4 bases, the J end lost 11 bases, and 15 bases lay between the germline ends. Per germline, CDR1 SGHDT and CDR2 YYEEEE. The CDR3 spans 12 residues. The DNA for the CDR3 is TGTGCCAGCAGCGCAGCAGGGGTTGGCGCTTTCTTT. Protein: CASSAAGVGAFF.

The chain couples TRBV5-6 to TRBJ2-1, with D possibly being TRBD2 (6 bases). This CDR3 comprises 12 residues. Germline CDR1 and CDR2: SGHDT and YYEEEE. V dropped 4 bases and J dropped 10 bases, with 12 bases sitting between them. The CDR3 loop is CASSRVSGEQFF. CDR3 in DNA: TGTGCCAGCAGCCGGGTGAGCGGGGAGCAGTTCTTC.

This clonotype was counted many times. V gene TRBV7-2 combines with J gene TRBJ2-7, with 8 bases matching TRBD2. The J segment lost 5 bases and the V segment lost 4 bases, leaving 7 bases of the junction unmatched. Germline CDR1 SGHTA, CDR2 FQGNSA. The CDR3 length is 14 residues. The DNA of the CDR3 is TGTGCCAGCAGCTCCGGGACTAGTATCCACGAGCAGTACTTC. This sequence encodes CASSSGTSIHEQYF.

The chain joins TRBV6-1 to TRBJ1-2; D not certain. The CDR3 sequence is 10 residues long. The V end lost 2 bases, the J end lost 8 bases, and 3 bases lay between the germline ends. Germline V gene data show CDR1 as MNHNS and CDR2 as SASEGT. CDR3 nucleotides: TGTGCCAGCAGTGAATTAGGCTACACCTTC. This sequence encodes CASSELGYTF.

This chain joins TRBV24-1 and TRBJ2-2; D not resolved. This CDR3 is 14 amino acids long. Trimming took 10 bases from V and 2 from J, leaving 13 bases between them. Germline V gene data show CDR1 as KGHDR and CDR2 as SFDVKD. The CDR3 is CATGGQTNTGELFF. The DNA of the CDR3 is TGTGCCACAGGTGGGCAGACCAACACCGGGGAGCTGTTTTTT.

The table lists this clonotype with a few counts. Here the CDR3 DNA reads TGTGCCAGCAGTACCCTCAGACTAGCGGGTTCCTACGAGCAGTACTTC. This codes for CASSTLRLAGSYEQYF. The V call is TRBV6-1, the J call TRBJ2-7; 10 bases match TRBD2. Per germline, CDR1 MNHNS and CDR2 SASEGT. J lost 1 base, V lost 5 bases, and 8 bases had no gene match. The CDR3 spans 16 residues.

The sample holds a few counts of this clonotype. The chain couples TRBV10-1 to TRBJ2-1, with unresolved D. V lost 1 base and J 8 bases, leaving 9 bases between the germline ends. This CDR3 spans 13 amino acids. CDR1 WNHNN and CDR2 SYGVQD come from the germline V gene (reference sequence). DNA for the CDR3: TGCGCCAGCAGTGAGTTAATCGGCGATGAGCAGTTCTTC. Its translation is CASSELIGDEQFF.

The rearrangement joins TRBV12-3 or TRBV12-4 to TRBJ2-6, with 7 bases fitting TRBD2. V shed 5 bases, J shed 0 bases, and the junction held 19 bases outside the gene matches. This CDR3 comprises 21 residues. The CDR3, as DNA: TGTGCCAGCAGTCCCCGACTAGCAAGAGTAAGGAGATCCTCTGGGGCCAACGTCCTGACTTTC. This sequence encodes CASSPRLARVRRSSGANVLTF.

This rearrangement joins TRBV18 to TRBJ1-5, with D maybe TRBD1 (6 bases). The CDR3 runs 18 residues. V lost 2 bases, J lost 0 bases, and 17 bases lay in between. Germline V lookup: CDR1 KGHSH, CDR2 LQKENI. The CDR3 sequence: CASSPGWGASHSNQPQHF. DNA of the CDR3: TGTGCCAGCTCACCAGGGTGGGGGGCAAGTCATAGCAATCAGCCCCAGCATTTT.

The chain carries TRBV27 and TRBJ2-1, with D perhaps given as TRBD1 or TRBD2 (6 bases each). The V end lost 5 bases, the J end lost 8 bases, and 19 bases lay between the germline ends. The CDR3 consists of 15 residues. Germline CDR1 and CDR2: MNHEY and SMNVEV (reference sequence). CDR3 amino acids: CASSHPPEGGYEQFF. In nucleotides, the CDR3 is TGTGCCAGCAGTCATCCCCCTGAAGGGGGGTATGAGCAGTTCTTC.